This T cell receptor (beta chain) came from a study of long-term antiretroviral therapy in people with HIV. Notes on the study in general: An increase in diversity followed ART, yet levels stayed below transplant donor controls.

Each participant with HIV received care in the United States. Worth noting for this clone: Its target is unknown.

The authors ran the immunoSEQ assay, v3.0, at survey level. TCRdb's table, derived via immunoSEQ multiplex PCR, lists solely in-frame clones and lacks some. The data show just under 20,000 clones, roughly 80% seen once. This clonotype originated in a man aged 18 to 30 with HIV. The source material was unsorted PBMCs, sampled 0.5 years before starting antiretroviral therapy.

The CDR3 sequence is CASSVGDRVEYEQYF. The CDR3 bases are TGTGCCAGCAGCGTAGGGGACAGGGTGGAATACGAGCAGTACTTC. The rearrangement links TRBV9 to TRBJ2-7, with TRBD1 matching over 9 bases. After removal of 0 bases from V and 4 bases from J, the junction contained 5 bases not matched to a gene. The CDR3 runs to 15 residues. Per the germline V gene, CDR1 is SGDLS and CDR2 is YYNGEE.